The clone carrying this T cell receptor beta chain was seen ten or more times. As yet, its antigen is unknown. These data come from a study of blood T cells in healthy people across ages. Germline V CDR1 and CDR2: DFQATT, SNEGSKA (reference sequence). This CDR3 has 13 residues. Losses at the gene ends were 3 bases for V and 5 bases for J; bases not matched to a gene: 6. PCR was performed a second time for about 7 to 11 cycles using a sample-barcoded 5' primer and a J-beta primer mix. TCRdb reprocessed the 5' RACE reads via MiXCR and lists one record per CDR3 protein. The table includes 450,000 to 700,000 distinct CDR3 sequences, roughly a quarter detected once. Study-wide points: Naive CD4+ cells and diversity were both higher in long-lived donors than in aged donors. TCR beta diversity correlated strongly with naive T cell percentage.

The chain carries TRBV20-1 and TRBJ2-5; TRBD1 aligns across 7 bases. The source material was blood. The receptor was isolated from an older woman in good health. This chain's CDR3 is CSARDTGVETQYF. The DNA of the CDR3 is TGCAGTGCTAGGGACACAGGGGTGGAGACCCAGTACTTC.